The rows below give T cell receptor beta chains drawn from one sample of a study of CD8 T cells in ankylosing spondylitis. TCRdb re-derived calls from the 5' RACE reads in MiXCR, one entry per CDR3 protein. The sample contains about 90,000 distinct CDR3 sequences, roughly 8.8% of which appear only once. The source material was blood, either unsorted or a sorted T cell fraction (not recorded which). These receptors were obtained from a male donor with ankylosing spondylitis. Both conserved end residues are part of each CDR3.

>TRBV5-1
CASSLLGENTEAFF
>TRBV27
CASSSPGQGHYEQFF
>TRBV15
CATSRDWDNEQFF
>TRBV7-8
CASSLSQRDAYNEQFF
>TRBV11-2
CASKIWPQGPDEQFF
>TRBV27
CASTNLKELYNEQFF
>TRBV7-9
CASSLWDRGSGANVLTF
>TRBV11-2
CASSLGQGGSPLHF
>TRBV11-2
CASSLTPADEQFF
>TRBV14
CASSQVGAFQETQYF
>TRBV7-2
CASSLGQGRYNEQFF
>TRBV19
CASTDRGETGELFF
>TRBV30
CAWSYDGVHGYTF
>TRBV27
CASSLLLYNEQFF
>TRBV19
CASRPAGETRSTDTQYF
>TRBV13
CASTLGQDYGYTF
>TRBV12-3/TRBV12-4
CASNPGLAGIISSYNEQFF
>TRBV29-1
CSAWTEGYEQYF
>TRBV7-9
CASSLALGFNEQFF
>TRBV27
CASSLSGLAGGETQYF
>TRBV13
CASSLSSGQPPYNEQFF
>TRBV20-1
CSARVLKQGYEQFF
>TRBV7-9
CASSLGEGEQYF
>TRBV30
CAWSAGAVTYNEQFF
>TRBV25-1
CASSAGQLYEQYF
>TRBV11-2
CASSLVAGDNEQFF
>TRBV5-4
CASSLGGLDHSLLTDTQYF
>TRBV7-9
CASSPWAGPVRGYTF
>TRBV4-1
CASSPPSQGAWYF
>TRBV7-9
CASSRGLAGLETQYF
>TRBV7-2
CASSWGGEGNEQFF
>TRBV7-9
CASSFTGVRNEQFF
>TRBV3-1
CASSLGTGETQYF
>TRBV5-6
CASSDTLYEQYF
>TRBV5-6
CASSLVAGGLDYEQYF
>TRBV13
CASSSTRAGELFF
>TRBV9
CASTQGRVSYEQYF
>TRBV2
CASSGAVYNEQFF
>TRBV15
CATSRTPEAYNEQFF
>TRBV3-1
CASSHRTLTSGSKSGELFF
>TRBV6-2/TRBV6-3
CASSYTAPGLAGYEQYF
>TRBV29-1
CSVTGTSGKGGYNEQFF